This T cell receptor beta chain was sequenced for a study of cytomegalovirus exposure and HLA in healthy donors. Overall study findings and caveats: Certain sequence variants were highly shared and formed a cluster, and this cluster was likely a sequencing artifact. Some V segments, TRBV6-2 and TRBV6-3 among them, were indistinguishable and were therefore excluded. Researchers catalogued under 200 TCR beta chains as cytomegalovirus-associated. There were several of the most significant clusters that appeared linked to common viral pathogens in a later analysis.

60 Vbeta and 13 Jbeta primers were used in PCR. Data came from immunoSEQ multiplex PCR; TCRdb stores just in-frame clones and leaves some out. The data hold hundreds of thousands of clones, with approximately 84% observed a single time. About this clone: Its antigen is currently unknown.

The trim removed 0 bases at V and 6 bases at J, leaving 1 base unmatched. Germline V CDR1 and CDR2: SGHNT, YYREEE (reference sequence). This CDR3 spans 14 amino acids. This chain links TRBV5-4 with TRBJ2-2; 8 bases agree with TRBD2. The sequenced sample consisted of PBMCs. This clonotype was sampled from a middle-aged woman in good health and CMV-seronegative. DNA for the CDR3: TGTGCCAGCAGCTTGGCCGGGGGGGCCGGGGAGCTGTTTTTT. It codes for CASSLAGGAGELFF.